This T cell receptor beta chain was sequenced in a study of beta chain features in type 1 diabetes. Study summary: Researchers looked at 95 million to 140 million sorted cells across all samples.

Germline CDR1 is KGHSH and CDR2 is LQKENI. With V trimmed by 6 bases and J by 0 bases, 8 bases remained unmatched. This CDR3 contains 15 residues. As regards this clone: Its specificity is unknown.

Central memory, naive, regulatory and stem cell-like memory CD4+ cells were sorted by CD45RO/CCR7/CD25/CD127/CD95/CD27. Study-wide findings and caveats: PCR might show a preference for shorter templates, equally across patients and controls. When Type 1 diabetes patients were examined, their TCRB CDR3s proved moderately but significantly shorter in all four CD4+ subsets. Fewer junction insertions and more nucleotide deletions appeared in type 1 diabetes patients.

The study reverse transcribed the entire isolated RNA, so it sequenced expressed TCRB transcripts. Produced via immunoSEQ multiplex PCR; TCRdb's table is partial and in-frame only. The repertoire consists of around 300,000 clones, with 15% occurring once and the leading ten covering around 0.015%. The sample comprised naive CD4+ T cells from blood. V usage is TRBV18 and J usage is TRBJ2-7; 7 bases map to TRBD1. This clonotype originated in a man younger than 35 with type 1 diabetes. DNA of the CDR3: TGTGCCAGCTCCGACCGGGACAGTCTCTCCTACGAGCAGTACTTC. It specifies CASSDRDSLSYEQYF.